One and the same sample provided the 14 T cell receptor beta chains below, sequenced in a study of cytomegalovirus exposure and HLA in healthy donors (dated by TCRdb to the late 2010s). The library was prepared using the immunoSEQ multiplex PCR assay. A mixture of 60 forward primers for TCR Vbeta segments and 13 reverse primers for TCR Jbeta segments was used in the multiplex PCR. The table was pulled from immuneACCESS by TCRdb, which kept in-frame rearrangements only. Such tables lose some clones; where checked, under half of the loss comes from unresolved V genes, and the rest has no known cause. Here the sample has roughly 120,000 clones; approximately 84% occur a single time. The biggest ten clones account for approximately 1.8% of the sample. The sequenced sample was PBMCs. The receptors derive from a man aged 40-50 years in good health and CMV-seronegative.

This chain joins TRBV6-5 and TRBJ1-1, with D perhaps TRBD1 (6 bases). Trimming removed 7 bases at V and 1 base at J, with 10 bases between. Germline V gene lookup returns CDR1 MNHEY and CDR2 SVGAGI. This CDR3 contains 13 residues. CDR3: CASKLGGNTEAFF. The CDR3, as DNA: TGTGCCAGCAAGCTAGGGGGGAACACTGAAGCTTTCTTT.

The V call is TRBV6-1, the J call TRBJ1-5; 7 nucleotides agree with TRBD1. V trimming: 3 bases; J trimming: 8 bases; junction bases outside the gene matches: 4. This CDR3 is built from 13 residues. CDR1 and CDR2 from the germline V gene are MNHNS and SASEGT. The CDR3 sequence is CASSETGIKPQHF. The DNA for the CDR3 is TGTGCCAGCAGTGAGACAGGGATTAAGCCCCAGCATTTT.

The chain has TRBV7-8 and TRBJ2-7, with D perhaps matching TRBD1 (5 bases). Germline-derived CDR1 and CDR2 are SGHVS and FQNEAQ. This CDR3 has 15 residues. V lost 1 base, J lost 2 bases, and 12 bases lay in between. In DNA, the CDR3 is TGTGCCAGCAGCTTAGGCTCAGGGCTAACCTACGAGCAGTACTTC. This codes for CASSLGSGLTYEQYF.

The chain joins TRBV9 to TRBJ1-1; TRBD1 aligns across 7 bases. The CDR3 has 15 amino acids. CDR1 and CDR2 (germline): SGDLS, YYNGEE. With V trimmed by 4 bases and J by 7 bases, 13 bases remained unmatched. As DNA, the CDR3 is TGTGCCAGCAGCCCGCCTCAAGGGGGCATCGGTGAAGCTTTCTTT. Translated, it gives CASSPPQGGIGEAFF. Drawing the rest from reference TRBV9 and TRBJ1-1, the complete variable domain is DSGVTQTPKHLITATGQRVTLRCSPRSGDLSVYWYQQSLDQGLQFLIQYYNGEERAKGNILERFSAQQFPDLHSELNLSSLELGDSALYFCASSPPQGGIGEAFFGQGTRLTVV.

The chain carries TRBV6-5 and TRBJ1-6; tentatively, D is TRBD1 (6 bases). Germline-derived CDR1 and CDR2 are MNHEY and SVGAGI. The CDR3 contains 14 residues. The germline V and J ends were trimmed by 6 bases and 7 bases, with 13 bases remaining between them. The CDR3 sequence is CASRTGLLNSPLHF. The CDR3 DNA is TGTGCCAGCAGGACAGGTTTATTAAATTCACCCCTCCACTTT.

The rearrangement links TRBV9 to TRBJ1-1; TRBD1 might be the D (6 bases). V was clipped by 4 bases and J by 6 bases, with 16 bases between them. The V gene's germline CDR1 is SGDLS and CDR2 YYNGEE. This CDR3 is 14 amino acids long. The CDR3 DNA reads TGTGCCAGCAGCCCGAGGACAGCGGTCGCTGAAGCTTTCTTT. This sequence encodes CASSPRTAVAEAFF. Drawing the rest from reference TRBV9 and TRBJ1-1, the complete variable domain is DSGVTQTPKHLITATGQRVTLRCSPRSGDLSVYWYQQSLDQGLQFLIQYYNGEERAKGNILERFSAQQFPDLHSELNLSSLELGDSALYFCASSPRTAVAEAFFGQGTRLTVV.

This clone came up once. The V call is TRBV7-7, the J call TRBJ2-7, with 12 bases matching TRBD1. The CDR3 sequence is 15 residues long. CDR1 SSHAT and CDR2 FNYEAQ come from the germline V gene (reference sequence). The V segment lost 1 base and the J segment 2 bases; nucleotides outside the gene matches: 0. CDR3 sequence (DNA): TGTGCCAGCAGCTTAGGGGACAGGGGGCCCTACGAGCAGTACTTC. It is translated as CASSLGDRGPYEQYF.

This clone appeared once. The V and J genes are TRBV7-9 and TRBJ1-1; tentatively, D is TRBD1 (5 bases). The ends were cut back, 0 bases at V and 5 bases at J, with 16 bases in the middle. The CDR3 consists of 16 residues. Germline V gene lookup returns CDR1 SEHNR and CDR2 FQNEAQ (reference sequence). CDR3 coding DNA: TGTGCCAGCAGCTTAGCGTATGGGCAGGGCGATACTGAAGCTTTCTTT. Its protein is CASSLAYGQGDTEAFF.

The chain carries TRBV7-9 and TRBJ2-5, with TRBD2 as a possible D gene (6 bases). The CDR3 has 13 residues. Trimming removed 5 bases at V and 4 bases at J, with 11 bases between. Germline V CDR1 and CDR2: SEHNR, FQNEAQ (reference sequence). The CDR3 spells CASSPRGSETQYF. The CDR3 DNA follows: TGTGCCAGCAGCCCCCGGGGGTCAGAGACCCAGTACTTC.

V usage is TRBV5-4 and J usage is TRBJ2-5, with unresolved D. The CDR3 length is 12 residues. Germline CDR1 reads SGHNT; CDR2 reads YYREEE (reference sequence). Between the trimmed V and J ends, which lost 6 bases and 1 base, there was a span of 7 bases. CDR3 coding DNA: TGTGCCAGCACCTCCCCCCAAGAGACCCAGTACTTC. Protein sequence: CASTSPQETQYF.

This chain uses TRBV27 with TRBJ1-2; weak D call: TRBD1 (6 bases). V was pared by 6 bases and J by 0 bases, with 8 bases between. There are 13 residues in the CDR3. The germline gives CDR1 MNHEY, CDR2 SMNVEV (reference sequence). CDR3 protein: CASRRTANYGYTF. DNA of the CDR3: TGTGCCAGCAGGAGGACAGCTAACTATGGCTACACCTTC.

This clone was seen only a few times. The chain recombines TRBV29-1 with TRBJ2-7; 9 nucleotides line up with TRBD2. CDR3 length equals 13 residues. V trimming: 6 bases; J trimming: 2 bases; junction bases outside the gene matches: 5. The germline gives CDR1 SQVTM, CDR2 ANQGSEA. The CDR3 sequence: CSVGSGGPYEQYF. The CDR3 bases are TGCAGCGTCGGAAGCGGGGGGCCCTACGAGCAGTACTTC.

J is TRBJ1-6 and V is TRBV10-3; TRBD1 aligns across 8 bases. The CDR3 has 14 amino acids. The junction had 2 bases not matched to a gene; V was cut back by 3 bases and J by 7 bases. CDR1 is ENHRY and CDR2 is SYGVKD in the germline V gene. CDR3 region: CAISEGQGNSPLHF. The CDR3 region has the DNA TGTGCCATCAGTGAAGGACAGGGAAATTCACCCCTCCACTTT.

A few counts support this clone. The chain links TRBV7-2 to TRBJ2-1; D perhaps matches TRBD1 (6 bases). The CDR3 length is 15 residues. CDR1 is SGHTA and CDR2 is FQGNSA in the germline V gene. V was clipped by 5 bases and J by 2 bases, with 13 bases between them. CDR3 DNA: TGTGCCAGCAGCCAGGCAGGGGATCCCTACAATGAGCAGTTCTTC. Translated, it gives CASSQAGDPYNEQFF.